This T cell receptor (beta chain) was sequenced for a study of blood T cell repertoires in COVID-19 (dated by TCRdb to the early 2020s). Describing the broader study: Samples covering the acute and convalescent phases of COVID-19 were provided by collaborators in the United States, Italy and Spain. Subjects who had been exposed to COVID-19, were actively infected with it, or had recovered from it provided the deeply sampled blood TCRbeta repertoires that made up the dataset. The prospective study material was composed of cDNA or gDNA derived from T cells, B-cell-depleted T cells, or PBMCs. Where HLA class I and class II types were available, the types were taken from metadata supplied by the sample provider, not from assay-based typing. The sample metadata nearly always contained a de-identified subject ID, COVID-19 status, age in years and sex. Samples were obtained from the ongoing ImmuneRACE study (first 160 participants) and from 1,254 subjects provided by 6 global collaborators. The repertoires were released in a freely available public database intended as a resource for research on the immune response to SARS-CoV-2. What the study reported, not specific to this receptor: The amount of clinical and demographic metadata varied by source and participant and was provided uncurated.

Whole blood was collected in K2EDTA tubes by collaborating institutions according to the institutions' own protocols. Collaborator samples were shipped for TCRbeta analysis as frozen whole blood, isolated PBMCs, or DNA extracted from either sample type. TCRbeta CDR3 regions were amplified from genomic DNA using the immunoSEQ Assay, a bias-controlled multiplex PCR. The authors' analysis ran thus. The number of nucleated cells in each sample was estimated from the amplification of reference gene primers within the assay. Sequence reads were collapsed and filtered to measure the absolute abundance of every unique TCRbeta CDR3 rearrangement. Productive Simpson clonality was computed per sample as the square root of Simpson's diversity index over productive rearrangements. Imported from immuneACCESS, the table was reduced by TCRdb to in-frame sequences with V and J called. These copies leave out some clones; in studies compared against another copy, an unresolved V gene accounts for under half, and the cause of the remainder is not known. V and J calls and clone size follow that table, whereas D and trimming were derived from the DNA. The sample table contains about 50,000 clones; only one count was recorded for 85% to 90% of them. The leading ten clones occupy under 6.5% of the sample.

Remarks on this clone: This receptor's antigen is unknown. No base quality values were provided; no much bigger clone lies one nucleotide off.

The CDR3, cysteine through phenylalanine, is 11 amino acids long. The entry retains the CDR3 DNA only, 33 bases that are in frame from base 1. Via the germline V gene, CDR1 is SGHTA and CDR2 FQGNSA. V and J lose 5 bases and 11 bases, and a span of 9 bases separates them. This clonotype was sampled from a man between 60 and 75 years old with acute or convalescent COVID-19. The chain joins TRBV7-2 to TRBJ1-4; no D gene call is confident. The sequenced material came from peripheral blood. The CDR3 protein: CASSQTEKLFF. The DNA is TGTGCCAGCAGCCAGACGGAGAAACTGTTTTTT.